This T cell receptor beta chain was identified during a study of shared clonotypes between healthy human individuals. Findings and caveats of the study: Sequencing depth was expected to influence donor clonotype sharing. Researchers sampled blood only, noting tissue repertoires likely differ. Against clonotypes common to all four donors, non-shared ones had lower generation probabilities.

Comments on this clone: Antigen unknown.

Each subset's genomic DNA was split evenly across several immunoSEQ plates. Produced via immunoSEQ multiplex PCR; TCRdb's table is partial and in-frame only. Counted here are 1.5 million to 1.9 million clones, around 98% occurring once; the ten biggest clones make up around 0.45%. The length of the CDR3 is 15 residues. Germline CDR1 MDHEN, CDR2 SYDVKM. Between the trimmed V and J ends, which lost 4 bases and 0 bases, there was a span of 12 bases. Sequenced input: naive CD4+ T cells sorted from blood. The subset is: CD45RA+ positively selected. The chain joins TRBV28 to TRBJ1-2; a possible D gene is TRBD1 (5 bases). The clonotype comes from a man under 40 in good health. CDR3 sequence (DNA): TGTGCCAGCAGTTGGCTGTCGGGGCCTAACTATGGCTACACCTTC. Its protein is CASSWLSGPNYGYTF.